The 5 T cell receptor beta chains in this list originate from one sample, sequenced in a study of T cell responses to AZD1222 COVID-19 vaccine. Here immunoSEQ multiplex PCR was the method, and the copy in TCRdb shows in-frame clones only, minus some. The table lists 55,000 to 90,000 clones, 75% to 85% of them singletons. Sequenced material: peripheral blood, taken on day 0 of AZD1222 vaccination. These receptor sequences come from an adult in good health.

The gene calls are TRBV9 and TRBJ1-4; 8 bases agree with TRBD1. Unmatched junction bases numbered 4, after V lost 1 base and J lost 8 bases. In germline, CDR1 is SGDLS, CDR2 YYNGEE. The CDR3 spans 14 residues. In nucleotides, the CDR3 is TGTGCCAGCAGCGTACAGGGGGCGCAGGAAAAACTGTTTTTT. Translating gives CASSVQGAQEKLFF.

This sequence joins TRBV6-5 and TRBJ2-1, with D perhaps TRBD2 (5 bases). The CDR3 is 15 amino acids. V was shortened by 3 bases and J by 10 bases, with 19 bases between the two germline ends. Germline V lookup: CDR1 MNHEY, CDR2 SVGAGI. CDR3: CASSYEGRPSGEQFF. CDR3 DNA sequence: TGTGCCAGCAGTTATGAGGGTCGCCCTTCGGGGGAGCAGTTCTTC.

V usage is TRBV19 and J usage is TRBJ1-2; the D is unclear. Germline CDR1 reads LNHDA; CDR2 reads SQIVND (reference sequence). The ends were cut back, 3 bases at V and 4 bases at J, with 18 bases in the middle. This CDR3 is 16 amino acids long. The CDR3 DNA reads as TGTGCCAGTAGTATCCGACGGCAAAGCAATTTCTATGGCTACACCTTC. This sequence encodes CASSIRRQSNFYGYTF.

The chain recombines TRBV18 with TRBJ2-5; unclear D gene. Trimming removed 3 bases from V and 5 bases from J, with 10 bases in between. Germline CDR1 reads KGHSH; CDR2 reads LQKENI. The CDR3 spans 13 residues. The CDR3 coding sequence is TGTGCCAGCTCACCGGACGGCAGGGAGACCCAGTACTTC. It translates to CASSPDGRETQYF.

The rearrangement uses TRBV10-3 and TRBJ2-7, with D possibly matching TRBD2 (6 bases). V dropped 4 bases and J dropped 3 bases, with 19 bases sitting between them. The length of the CDR3 is 16 residues. The germline V gene has CDR1 ENHRY and CDR2 SYGVKD. CDR3 in DNA: TGTGCCATCAGTGGGTCCCCTGGAGGGCTGAACTACGAGCAGTACTTC. It codes for CAISGSPGGLNYEQYF.